The sequence of this T cell receptor beta chain was determined in a study of control samples from healthy donors and cancer patients. Profiling relied on immunoSEQ multiplex PCR, and the TCRdb table lists in-frame clones only, not all of them. In the table there are 150,000 to 200,000 clones, about 94% of which are singletons. This TCR came from a woman aged 35 to 49 in good health. The sequencing input was blood.

The CDR3 bases are TGTGCCAGCAGCGTAGTGTCAGGGGTTGGGGGCTACACCTTC. Amino acids: CASSVVSGVGGYTF. This chain links TRBV9 with TRBJ1-2; D might be TRBD1 (6 bases). Trimming cost V 0 bases and J 8 bases, with 14 bases left between them. The germline gives CDR1 SGDLS, CDR2 YYNGEE. The CDR3 spans 14 residues.